The entry that follows covers one T cell receptor (beta chain) sequence. Its antigen is unidentified. The data stem from a study of OX40 agonist ivuxolimab in advanced cancers. Study observations and caveats: Antigen targets of the expanded peripheral T cells went undetermined.

Germline assignment: CDR1 SGHVS and CDR2 FNYEAQ. The length of the CDR3 is 19 residues. Measured with immunoSEQ multiplex PCR; TCRdb has only the in-frame clones, and not every one. The table includes tens of thousands of clones, about nine tenths detected once. The rearrangement links TRBV7-6 to TRBJ2-5; 7 bases match TRBD1. The better agreement between TRBJ2-7 and the DNA end casts doubt on the J call. The TCR comes from an adult with an advanced solid tumor such as melanoma, head and neck, liver or kidney cancer. Sequencing was performed on CD4+ or CD8+ T cells sorted from blood, taken in a trial of the OX40 agonist ivuxolimab. The CDR3 loop is CASSLGQTGLFGPLYEQYF. DNA for the CDR3: TGTGCCAGCAGCTTGGGTCAGACAGGGTTGTTTGGCCCCCTCTACGAGCAGTACTTC.